These T cell receptor beta chains were read from a single sample in a study of T cell responses to AZD1222 COVID-19 vaccine. Assay: immunoSEQ multiplex PCR; the TCRdb copy retains only in-frame clones and omits some. The sample holds just over 150,000 clones, 85% to 95% seen once. Material: peripheral blood, obtained 28 days after the second AZD1222 dose. All receptors derive from an adult who received the AZD1222 COVID-19 vaccine. The CDR3 runs from the conserved cysteine through the conserved F or W. A D gene is named only where the DNA matches it firmly. Some rows have no size entry. The others give once, few or many, or a class for an expanded clone.

v_gene	j_gene	len	abundance	d_gene	CDR3aa	CDR3nt
TRBV5-4	TRBJ2-1	13	NA	NA	CASSLASYNEQFF	TGTGCCAGCAGCTTGGCTAGCTACAATGAGCAGTTCTTC
TRBV3-1/TRBV3-2	TRBJ1-1	14	NA	NA	CASSQPQGNTEAFF	TGTGCCAGCAGCCAGCCACAGGGGAACACTGAAGCTTTCTTT
TRBV3-1/TRBV3-2	TRBJ1-1	15	once	NA	CASSQSGRVNTEAFF	TGTGCCAGCAGCCAAAGTGGCCGCGTGAACACTGAAGCTTTCTTT
TRBV6-5	TRBJ1-2	12	NA	TRBD1	CASSWTGGGYTF	TGTGCCAGCAGTTGGACAGGGGGTGGCTACACCTTC
TRBV6-1	TRBJ2-3	16	NA	TRBD1	CASSEHRGSSTDTQYF	TGTGCCAGCAGTGAACACAGGGGATCGAGCACAGATACGCAGTATTTT
TRBV9	TRBJ1-2	15	NA	NA	CASTALGARDYGYTF	TGTGCCAGCACCGCCCTGGGGGCGCGGGACTATGGCTACACCTTC
TRBV11-2	TRBJ2-6	15	NA	NA	CASSPLDSGANVLTF	TGTGCCAGCAGCCCCCTGGACTCTGGGGCCAACGTCCTGACTTTC
TRBV6-5	TRBJ1-5	15	few	NA	CASRPLGLGNQPQHF	TGTGCCAGCAGGCCCTTAGGACTGGGGAATCAGCCCCAGCATTTT
TRBV18	TRBJ2-7	15	NA	NA	CASSPWDTQGHEQYF	TGTGCCAGCTCACCCTGGGACACCCAGGGGCACGAGCAGTACTTC
TRBV6-5	TRBJ1-2	13	NA	NA	CASSSGHLYGYTF	TGTGCCAGCAGTTCGGGCCACCTCTATGGCTACACCTTC
TRBV12-3/TRBV12-4	TRBJ1-6	13	NA	TRBD1	CASNRDRASPLHF	TGTGCCAGCAATCGGGACAGGGCTTCACCCCTCCACTTT
TRBV6-5	TRBJ1-2	16	NA	TRBD1	CASSYSMFRQGYGYTF	TGTGCCAGCAGTTACTCGATGTTTAGACAGGGCTATGGCTACACCTTC
TRBV9	TRBJ2-7	13	NA	NA	CASSVGPEYEQYF	TGTGCCAGCAGCGTAGGGCCGGAATACGAGCAGTACTTC
TRBV19	TRBJ1-2	15	once	NA	CASSTFLQDYYGYTF	TGTGCCAGTAGTACCTTTCTCCAGGACTACTATGGCTACACCTTC
TRBV18	TRBJ1-4	14	NA	NA	CASSPNPGHEKLFF	TGTGCCAGCTCACCAAATCCAGGGCACGAAAAACTGTTTTTT